Detailed here is one TCR beta chain. Its matching antigen is unknown. The CDR3 extends over 14 amino acids. The germline V gene has CDR1 MNHNS and CDR2 SASEGT. An Oncomine TCR Beta short-read assay was used to sequence the DNA from cultured CD4+ T cells. TCRdb reanalysed the PCR reads using MiXCR and keeps one entry per CDR3 protein. The sample carries about 9,200 distinct CDR3 sequences, more than 35% recorded once. The treatment here: approximately nine-day PBMC culture with coronavirus spike peptide pools or control peptides (ViraFEST assay). The data were taken from a study of vaccination and CD4 T cells after COVID-19. Looking at the study overall: A median of about 98 days (range 35 to 161) separated diagnosis from post-COVID sampling.

This sequence was found in a human donor who had recovered from COVID-19. The sequenced sample consisted of CD4+ T cells from blood, cultured in vitro. The V call is TRBV6-1, the J call TRBJ2-1, with D possibly TRBD1 on 5 matching bases. The J call is uncertain, as TRBJ2-7 better fits the DNA end. The CDR3 nucleotides read TGTGCCAGCAGTGAAGGTGGCAGGGCCTACGAGCAGTACTTC. Translation: CASSEGGRAYEQYF.